This T cell receptor beta chain was identified during a study of blood T cell repertoires in COVID-19 (dated by TCRdb to about 2020). Background for the entire study: Samples covering the acute and convalescent phases of COVID-19 were provided by collaborators in the United States, Italy and Spain. The prospective study material was composed of cDNA or gDNA derived from T cells, B-cell-depleted T cells, or PBMCs. Deeply sampled blood TCRbeta repertoires from subjects exposed to, actively infected with, or recovered from COVID-19 were included in the dataset. A freely available public database, intended as a resource for researchers studying the immune response to SARS-CoV-2, is where the repertoires were released. The samples were drawn from two sources: the first 160 participants of the ongoing ImmuneRACE study, and 1,000 to 1,500 subjects contributed by 6 global collaborators. A de-identified subject ID, COVID-19 status, age in years and sex were almost always included in the sample metadata. Where available, HLA class I and class II types were obtained from metadata supplied by the sample provider rather than from assay-based typing. What the work shows at the level of the full study, not this receptor alone: The amount of clinical and demographic metadata varied by source and participant and was provided uncurated.

As regards this clone: Its recognized antigen is unknown. Within one base of it there is no much larger clone, and no base qualities were kept.

The germline V gene gives CDR1 as MNHGY and CDR2 as SAAAGT. The junction carries 24 bases between V and J, which are trimmed by 5 bases and 10 bases respectively. The CDR3 numbers 17 residues from cysteine through phenylalanine. Of all the DNA, just the CDR3 is kept, 51 bases in frame from base 1. Each collaborating institution followed its own protocols to collect whole blood in K2EDTA tubes. Collaborator samples were shipped for TCRbeta analysis as frozen whole blood, isolated PBMCs, or DNA extracted from either sample type. TCRbeta CDR3 regions were amplified from genomic DNA using the immunoSEQ Assay, a bias-controlled multiplex PCR. For the original study's pipeline: Nucleated cell counts per sample were estimated from amplification of reference gene primers within the assay. Sequence reads were collapsed and filtered to measure the absolute abundance of every unique TCRbeta CDR3 rearrangement. For each sample, productive Simpson clonality was calculated by taking the square root of Simpson's diversity index across productive rearrangements. Not all clones reach the TCRdb copy of this immuneACCESS table, which keeps in-frame sequences only. Checked studies attribute under half of the gap to unresolved V genes and leave the rest unexplained. The V and J calls and the clone size are those of that table, but D and trimming were determined from the DNA. The sample includes 250,000 to 300,000 clones, with 86% observed a single time. Less than 4% of the sample goes to the ten largest clones.

Sequencing was performed on peripheral blood. The source of this sequence is a young man with active or convalescent COVID-19. This chain is built from TRBV6-8 and TRBJ1-6; there is no confident call for the D gene. Read as DNA, the sequence is TGTGCCAGCAGTGCCCTTTTAGAGCGGACGCTGAGGTCACCCCTCCACTTT. The resulting protein is CASSALLERTLRSPLHF.